Presented here are 27 T cell receptor beta chains from one specimen sequenced in a study of shared clonotypes between healthy human individuals. Profiling relied on immunoSEQ multiplex PCR, and the TCRdb table lists in-frame clones only, not all of them. The sample includes about 1 million clones, 65% to 80% of them seen just once. The specimen was memory CD4+ T cells sorted from blood. Subset meaning: CD45RA-negative fraction. These receptors originate from a man younger than 30 in good health.

The sample holds one count of this clone. The chain recombines TRBV19 with TRBJ2-1, with TRBD2 identical over 8 bases. Trimming at V came to 6 bases and at J to 2 bases, leaving 9 bases not matched to a gene. Germline V gene data show CDR1 as LNHDA and CDR2 as SQIVND (reference sequence). The CDR3 has 16 amino acids. CDR3 nucleotides: TGTGCCAGTAGACCAACTAGCGGCCTAACCTACAATGAGCAGTTCTTC. It is translated as CASRPTSGLTYNEQFF.

Of note for this clone: The identical CDR3 is also encoded by other nucleotide sequences in the sample. The V and J genes are TRBV7-2 and TRBJ1-5; D call uncertain. The CDR3 has 14 residues. The ends were cut back, 5 bases at V and 1 base at J, with 9 bases in the middle. CDR1 is SGHTA, CDR2 FQGNSA, per germline. The CDR3 protein is CASSPTGSNQPQHF. CDR3 bases: TGTGCCAGCAGCCCGACCGGGAGCAATCAGCCCCAGCATTTT.

A single count supports this clone. This chain joins TRBV6-1 and TRBJ1-2; D is unclear. Trimming pared 4 bases from V and 7 bases from J, leaving 16 bases between. This CDR3 has 14 amino acids. Germline assignment: CDR1 MNHNS and CDR2 SASEGT. The CDR3 loop is CASSAHVIMGGYTF. In nucleotides, the CDR3 is TGTGCCAGCAGTGCCCACGTGATTATGGGTGGCTACACCTTC.

The chain carries TRBV10-2 and TRBJ2-7; D is undetermined. Trimming left V 2 bases short and J 3 bases short, with 5 bases between. The CDR3 runs to 12 residues. The V gene's germline CDR1 is WSHSY and CDR2 SAAADI. The CDR3 nucleotides read TGCGCCAGCAGTGAGGGGTTCTACGAGCAGTACTTC. Translated, it gives CASSEGFYEQYF.

V and J are TRBV29-1 and TRBJ2-7, with 8 bases fitting TRBD1. This CDR3 comprises 14 residues. V was pared by 4 bases and J by 2 bases, with 7 bases of the junction left unmatched. From germline, CDR1 is SQVTM and CDR2 ANQGSEA. CDR3 sequence reads: CSVATTGEAYEQYF. The DNA for the CDR3 is TGCAGCGTTGCAACGACAGGGGAGGCCTACGAGCAGTACTTC.

This clone was found a few times. V gene TRBV4-1 combines with J gene TRBJ1-5; D is ambiguous. This CDR3 has 12 amino acids. Germline CDR1 MGHRA, CDR2 YSYEKL. V was trimmed by 3 bases and J by 6 bases, leaving 6 bases between them. The CDR3 spells CASSQGSQPQHF. As DNA, the CDR3 is TGCGCCAGCAGCCAGGGCTCTCAGCCCCAGCATTTT.

This clone has more than one count but fewer than ten. The chain uses TRBV9 and TRBJ2-3, with 9 bases matching TRBD2. The CDR3 loop spans 18 amino acids. V lost 4 bases and J lost 3; bases outside the gene matches: 15. Germline values: CDR1 SGDLS, CDR2 YYNGEE. For the CDR3, the DNA is TGTGCCAGCAGCCCTCGAGATAGCGGGAGAAAGGGAACAGATACGCAGTATTTT. It is translated as CASSPRDSGRKGTDTQYF. The whole variable domain, filled in from reference TRBV9 and TRBJ2-3, reads DSGVTQTPKHLITATGQRVTLRCSPRSGDLSVYWYQQSLDQGLQFLIQYYNGEERAKGNILERFSAQQFPDLHSELNLSSLELGDSALYFCASSPRDSGRKGTDTQYFGPGTRLTVL.

The V gene is TRBV5-1, the J gene TRBJ2-5; 10 nucleotides match TRBD1. Per germline, CDR1 SGHRS and CDR2 YFSETQ. The CDR3 spans 16 residues. The V gene end was trimmed by 0 bases and the J gene end by 4 bases; junction bases not matched to a gene: 6. CDR3 sequence (DNA): TGCGCCAGCAGCTTGGGAGTACGGGACAGGGGAGAGACCCAGTACTTC. Amino acids: CASSLGVRDRGETQYF.

CDR3: CASSPYGGVITEAFF. For the CDR3, the DNA is TGTGCCAGCTCACCTTACGGGGGGGTAATCACTGAAGCTTTCTTT. The rearrangement links TRBV18 to TRBJ1-1, with D maybe TRBD1 (5 bases). The germline CDR1 and CDR2 sequences are KGHSH and LQKENI. This CDR3 has 15 amino acids. The V end was cut by 3 bases, the J end by 4 bases, with 15 bases between.

This clone was seen only a few times. The chain joins TRBV5-1 to TRBJ2-7; D is uncertain. Germline lookup yields CDR1 SGHRS and CDR2 YFSETQ. There are 13 residues in the CDR3. Trimming removed 4 bases from V and 3 bases from J, with 11 bases in between. In nucleotides, the CDR3 is TGCGCCAGCAGCCAGTCTCCCGGCTACGAGCAGTACTTC. Translation: CASSQSPGYEQYF.

Details on this clone: A much larger clone differs from this one at a single base, so this may be a read error. In the same sample, other DNA sequences code for this CDR3. The J gene is TRBJ2-2, the V gene TRBV5-4; D not certain. Germline V lookup: CDR1 SGHNT, CDR2 YYREEE (reference sequence). CDR3 length: 12 amino acids. Trimming removed 5 bases at V and 1 base at J, with 3 bases between. The DNA for the CDR3 is TGTGCCAGCAGTCGGAACACCGGGGAGCTGTTTTTT. It encodes CASSRNTGELFF. Full variable domain (missing parts from reference TRBV5-4 and TRBJ2-2): ETGVTQSPTHLIKTRGQQVTLRCSSQSGHNTVSWYQQALGQGPQFIFQYYREEENGRGNFPPRFSGLQFPNYSSELNVNALELDDSALYLCASSRNTGELFFGEGSRLTVL.

For this clone: The same CDR3 is also encoded by other DNA sequences in this sample. The V and J genes are TRBV19 and TRBJ2-7, with 12 bases aligning to TRBD1. CDR1 is LNHDA, CDR2 SQIVND, per germline (reference sequence). The CDR3 length is 15 residues. Trimming at V came to 1 base and at J to 4 bases, leaving 2 bases not matched to a gene. The CDR3: CASSIGGQGAYEQYF. The DNA of the CDR3 is TGTGCCAGTAGTATAGGGGGACAGGGGGCGTACGAGCAGTACTTC.

The J gene is TRBJ2-6, the V gene TRBV19, with D maybe TRBD2 (6 bases). Germline V gene lookup returns CDR1 LNHDA and CDR2 SQIVND (reference sequence). CDR3 size: 15 residues. The V end lost 3 bases, the J end lost 1 base, and 7 bases lay between the germline ends. This CDR3 is CASSMEGSGANVLTF. Written as DNA, the CDR3 is TGTGCCAGTAGTATGGAGGGGTCTGGGGCCAACGTCCTGACTTTC.

This chain connects TRBV5-4 to TRBJ1-2; D is undetermined. In germline, CDR1 is SGHNT, CDR2 YYREEE (reference sequence). V gave up 0 bases and J gave up 2 bases, with 11 bases separating them. The CDR3 spans 15 residues. CDR3 coding DNA: TGTGCCAGCAGCTTGGGCGAGGGAGGGAACTATGGCTACACCTTC. Its translation: CASSLGEGGNYGYTF.

To note about this clone: Other DNA variants within this sample encode the same CDR3. This chain connects TRBV29-1 to TRBJ2-7, with D uncertain. The V end lost 4 bases, the J end lost 3 bases, and 7 bases lay between the germline ends. The germline CDR1 and CDR2 sequences are SQVTM and ANQGSEA. CDR3 length equals 11 residues. CDR3 residues: CSVVRSYEQYF. The CDR3 DNA reads TGCAGCGTTGTAAGGAGCTACGAGCAGTACTTC.

The chain joins TRBV5-4 to TRBJ1-2; 7 nucleotides agree with TRBD1. V dropped 4 bases and J dropped 7; count of bases not matched to a gene: 7. The CDR3 runs 13 residues. Germline CDR1 and CDR2: SGHNT and YYREEE (reference sequence). CDR3 sequence reads: CASSLTGAVGYTF. In nucleotides, the CDR3 is TGTGCCAGCAGCCTCACAGGGGCCGTTGGCTACACCTTC.

This clone was seen repeatedly, ten times or more. The chain recombines TRBV19 with TRBJ2-3; 13 positions agree with TRBD2. J was trimmed by 7 bases and V by 4 bases; bases with no gene match: 8. The CDR3 has 16 amino acids. Germline V lookup: CDR1 LNHDA, CDR2 SQIVND (reference sequence). CDR3 region: CASSTGTSGDRYTQYF. In DNA form, the CDR3 reads TGTGCCAGTAGTACGGGGACTAGCGGGGATCGGTATACGCAGTATTTT.

The chain joins TRBV12-2 to TRBJ2-1; the D call of TRBD2 is as the table states it, not checked on the DNA. TRBV12-2 is a pseudogene locus. The length of the CDR3 is 16 residues. This CDR3 is CASRPRTSGMYNEQFF. CDR3 DNA: TGTGCAAGTCGCCCAAGGACTAGCGGAATGTACAATGAGCAGTTCTTC.

This rearrangement joins TRBV18 to TRBJ2-5, with a weak D call TRBD2 (5 bases). V was trimmed by 3 bases and J by 2 bases, leaving 10 bases between them. Looked up from germline, CDR1 is KGHSH and CDR2 is LQKENI. This CDR3 has 14 residues. As DNA, the CDR3 is TGTGCCAGCTCACCTTATAGCGTTCAAGAGACCCAGTACTTC. As protein: CASSPYSVQETQYF.

The V call is TRBV6-5, the J call TRBJ2-1; TRBD1 matches at 10 bases. Germline assignment: CDR1 MNHEY and CDR2 SVGAGI. The junction had 2 bases not matched to a gene; V was cut back by 2 bases and J by 4 bases. This CDR3 is 15 amino acids long. The DNA for the CDR3 is TGTGCCAGCAGTTACGGGGGACAGGGGTACAATGAGCAGTTCTTC. This encodes CASSYGGQGYNEQFF.

In DNA, the CDR3 is TGTGCCAGCTCACCAGGCCAGACCTCAAAGTCCTACAATGAGCAGTTCTTC. This translates into CASSPGQTSKSYNEQFF. The chain uses TRBV18 and TRBJ2-1; D unresolved. The CDR3 loop spans 17 amino acids. V lost 2 bases, J lost 1 base, and 15 bases lay in between. Germline CDR1 reads KGHSH; CDR2 reads LQKENI.

The J gene is TRBJ2-5, the V gene TRBV2; D is unclear. Germline lookup yields CDR1 SNHLY and CDR2 FYNNEI. V was cut by 6 bases and J by 1 base, with 12 bases left in between. There are 14 residues in the CDR3. The CDR3 region has the DNA TGTGCCAGCAGAGTGCGGTGGGCCCAAGAGACCCAGTACTTC. Encoded protein: CASRVRWAQETQYF.

The chain has TRBV15 and TRBJ2-7; perhaps TRBD2 as D (5 bases). The CDR3 consists of 13 residues. From germline, CDR1 is LNHNV and CDR2 YYDKDF (reference sequence). Trimming removed 3 bases from V and 5 bases from J, with 11 bases in between. The CDR3 coding sequence is TGTGCCACCAGCAGGCATTGGACTGACGAGCAGTACTTC. This codes for CATSRHWTDEQYF.

The gene calls are TRBV14 and TRBJ1-1, with TRBD1 matching over 7 bases. Looked up from germline, CDR1 is SGHDN and CDR2 is FVKESK. V lost 0 bases, J lost 5 bases, and 6 bases stayed unmatched. The length of the CDR3 is 15 residues. In DNA, the CDR3 is TGTGCCAGCAGCCAAGATTACAGGGGAGCAACTGAAGCTTTCTTT. It codes for CASSQDYRGATEAFF.

This chain links TRBV6-5 with TRBJ2-7; either TRBD1 or TRBD2 may fit D (5 bases each). The germline V gene encodes CDR1 MNHEY and CDR2 SVGAGI. This CDR3 comprises 13 residues. V gave up 7 bases and J gave up 2 bases, with 12 bases separating them. For the CDR3, the DNA is TGTGCCAGCACGGGGCCGCCCCCCTACGAGCAGTACTTC. It specifies CASTGPPPYEQYF.

This sequence joins TRBV5-6 and TRBJ2-7, with a weak D call TRBD2 (5 bases). Trimming removed 3 bases from V and 5 bases from J, with 12 bases in between. The CDR3 covers 13 residues. CDR1 and CDR2 (germline): SGHDT, YYEEEE. CDR3 residues: CASSYGLVHEQYF. CDR3 nucleotide sequence: TGTGCCAGCAGCTACGGACTGGTCCACGAGCAGTACTTC.

The V call is TRBV4-3, the J call TRBJ2-5; tentative D call: TRBD2 (6 bases). The V gene lost 1 base and the J gene lost 1 base, with 13 bases spanning the gap. This CDR3 spans 16 amino acids. Germline values: CDR1 LGHNA, CDR2 YSLEER. The CDR3 spells CASSQGEEPFQETQYF. CDR3 sequence (DNA): TGCGCCAGCAGCCAAGGGGAGGAGCCCTTCCAAGAGACCCAGTACTTC.